Below, 27 T cell receptor beta chains from the same sample are listed, as sequenced in a study of blood T cell repertoires in COVID-19 (dated by TCRdb to 2018 to 2020). The method behind the library was the immunoSEQ multiplex PCR assay. Entries here come from immuneACCESS through TCRdb and include only in-frame sequences with V and J called. Some clones fail to appear in such tables; in the studies checked, an unresolved V gene covers under half of the shortfall, and the cause of the remainder is unknown. In this sample the table shows just over 150,000 clones, 70% to 85% of which occur a single time. The top ten clones comprise 7% of the sample. Sequenced material: peripheral blood. These receptors originate from a woman aged 40 to 50 with COVID-19, enrolled during active disease.

J is TRBJ1-4 and V is TRBV25-1; 7 bases agree with TRBD1. From germline, CDR1 is MGHDK and CDR2 SYGVNS. This CDR3 comprises 15 residues. The ends lost 3 bases at V and 8 bases at J; junction bases unmatched: 9. CDR3: CASSELPTGSEKLFF. The CDR3 bases are TGTGCCAGCAGTGAGCTCCCGACAGGGTCGGAAAAACTGTTTTTT.

The V and J genes are TRBV19 and TRBJ2-1; 10 positions match TRBD2. This CDR3 region has 15 residues. V was clipped by 5 bases and J by 9 bases; unmatched bases: 10. Germline V CDR1 and CDR2: LNHDA, SQIVND (reference sequence). CDR3 region: CASSYGLAGVSEQFF. For the CDR3, the DNA is TGTGCCAGTAGTTACGGGCTAGCGGGAGTGAGTGAGCAGTTCTTC.

The V gene is TRBV11-1, the J gene TRBJ2-3, with 9 nucleotides matching TRBD2. This CDR3 has 16 amino acids. The ends lost 3 bases at V and 2 bases at J; junction bases unmatched: 6. The germline CDR1 and CDR2 sequences are SGHAT and FQDESV (reference sequence). In nucleotides, the CDR3 is TGTGCCAGCAGCTTTGGCGGGGGGGCCTCCACAGATACGCAGTATTTT. It specifies CASSFGGGASTDTQYF.

The gene calls are TRBV5-4 and TRBJ2-1; 10 bases fit TRBD2. V shed 6 bases and J 5 bases; nucleotides not matched to a gene: 5. CDR3 length: 14 residues. The germline V gene has CDR1 SGHNT and CDR2 YYREEE (reference sequence). The CDR3 nucleotides are TGTGCCAGCAAACTAGCGGGAAGGGACAATGAGCAGTTCTTC. Its protein is CASKLAGRDNEQFF.

V is TRBV2 and J is TRBJ1-1; D not certain. Per the germline V gene, CDR1 is SNHLY and CDR2 is FYNNEI. Trimming removed 7 bases at V and 6 bases at J, with 9 bases between. CDR3 length equals 11 residues. The CDR3 spells CASKEGPEAFF. The CDR3 bases are TGTGCCAGCAAGGAGGGTCCTGAAGCTTTCTTT. Full variable domain (missing parts from reference TRBV2 and TRBJ1-1): EPEVTQTPSHQVTQMGQEVILRCVPISNHLYFYWYRQILGQKVEFLVSFYNNEISEKSEIFDDQFSVERPDGSNFTLKIRSTKLEDSAMYFCASKEGPEAFFGQGTRLTVV.

This chain connects TRBV3-1 (or the pseudogene TRBV3-2) to TRBJ2-1, with TRBD2 identical over 7 bases. The CDR3 length is 16 residues. Germline CDR1 is LGHDT and CDR2 is YNNKEL (reference sequence). V shed 0 bases, J shed 6 bases, and the junction held 8 bases outside the gene matches. CDR3 sequence: CASSQDGGGSGNEQFF. DNA of the CDR3: TGTGCCAGCAGCCAAGATGGGGGGGGAAGTGGCAATGAGCAGTTCTTC.

The chain uses TRBV19 and TRBJ1-1; 7 bases map to TRBD1. Trimming took 7 bases from V and 0 from J; bases not matched to a gene: 11. The germline gives CDR1 LNHDA, CDR2 SQIVND (reference sequence). This CDR3 comprises 16 residues. CDR3 region: CASIEVGGLMNTEAFF. The CDR3 coding sequence is TGTGCCAGTATTGAAGTAGGGGGCCTCATGAACACTGAAGCTTTCTTT.

This clone occurred a few times. This sequence joins TRBV6-5 and TRBJ1-1; D not resolved. V lost 7 bases, J lost 5 bases, and 17 bases lay in between. In germline, CDR1 is MNHEY, CDR2 SVGAGI. The CDR3 runs 14 residues. CDR3 DNA sequence: TGTGCCAGCATGCCTACAAAAGGAGGAACTGAAGCTTTCTTT. Translated: CASMPTKGGTEAFF.

This chain joins TRBV2 and TRBJ2-1; the match to TRBD1 covers 9 bases. Germline lookup yields CDR1 SNHLY and CDR2 FYNNEI. V lost 7 bases to trimming and J lost 10 bases; unmatched junction nucleotides: 8. This CDR3 contains 13 residues. The CDR3 DNA reads as TGTGCCAGCACAGGGGACAGGGTCAACGAGCAGTTCTTC. This encodes CASTGDRVNEQFF. The complete variable domain, with remaining parts taken from reference TRBV2 and TRBJ2-1, reads EPEVTQTPSHQVTQMGQEVILRCVPISNHLYFYWYRQILGQKVEFLVSFYNNEISEKSEIFDDQFSVERPDGSNFTLKIRSTKLEDSAMYFCASTGDRVNEQFFGPGTRLTVL.

V is TRBV28 and J is TRBJ2-1; TRBD2 matches at 8 bases. This CDR3 region has 17 residues. The germline CDR1 and CDR2 sequences are MDHEN and SYDVKM. The junction had 20 bases not matched to a gene; V was cut back by 7 bases and J by 9 bases. The CDR3 loop is CASMRRTGAGGRGEQFF. DNA of the CDR3: TGTGCCAGCATGAGGCGGACCGGGGCGGGAGGAAGGGGTGAGCAGTTCTTC.

CDR3 bases: TGCGCCAGCAGCTTGGCGCGAGCGGGGCGGGAGACCCAGTACTTC. This encodes CASSLARAGRETQYF. The V call is TRBV5-1, the J call TRBJ2-5, with 7 positions matching TRBD2. The trim removed 0 bases at V and 5 bases at J, leaving 7 bases unmatched. CDR3 length: 15 residues. CDR1 and CDR2 (germline): SGHRS, YFSETQ.

This clone was recorded a few times. This chain uses TRBV7-9 with TRBJ2-7, with TRBD1 matching over 10 bases. V was pared by 10 bases and J by 5 bases, with 8 bases of the junction left unmatched. CDR1 is SEHNR, CDR2 FQNEAQ, per germline (reference sequence). The CDR3 totals 13 residues. The DNA for the CDR3 is TGTGCCACCGCGGACAGGGGGACGCACGAGCAGTACTTC. This gives the protein CATADRGTHEQYF.

The CDR3 loop is CASSQFNNSPLHF. The CDR3, as DNA: TGTGCCAGCAGCCAGTTTAATAATTCACCCCTCCACTTT. The chain carries TRBV14 and TRBJ1-6; D not certain. There are 13 residues in the CDR3. V gave up 3 bases and J gave up 5 bases, with 5 bases separating them. Per the germline V gene, CDR1 is SGHDN and CDR2 is FVKESK.

The CDR3 bases are TGTGCCAGCAGCCAAGCAAGAGGGGGCAGTGAAGCTTTCTTT. It encodes CASSQARGGSEAFF. The V call is TRBV14, the J call TRBJ1-1, with 7 positions matching TRBD1. This CDR3 has 14 amino acids. The trim removed 1 base at V and 7 bases at J, leaving 6 bases unmatched. Per the germline V gene, CDR1 is SGHDN and CDR2 is FVKESK.

The chain links TRBV19 to TRBJ1-2, with D maybe TRBD1 (6 bases). Between the trimmed V and J ends, which lost 5 bases and 8 bases, there was a span of 12 bases. Germline values: CDR1 LNHDA, CDR2 SQIVND (reference sequence). The CDR3 is made up of 12 amino acids. This CDR3 is CASSPSRGGYTF. The CDR3 DNA reads as TGTGCCAGTAGTCCCTCCAGGGGAGGCTACACCTTC. The full variable domain, in which reference TRBV19 and TRBJ1-2 provide the parts outside the CDR3, is DGGITQSPKYLFRKEGQNVTLSCEQNLNHDAMYWYRQDPGQGLRLIYYSQIVNDFQKGDIAEGYSVSREKKESFPLTVTSAQKNPTAFYLCASSPSRGGYTFGSGTRLTVV.

This chain joins TRBV19 and TRBJ2-3; a weak D match, TRBD2 (6 bases). The ends were cut back, 3 bases at V and 5 bases at J, with 12 bases in the middle. Germline CDR1 is LNHDA and CDR2 is SQIVND (reference sequence). This CDR3 region has 14 residues. The DNA for the CDR3 is TGTGCCAGTAGTATCTCCTGGACTAAAGATACGCAGTATTTT. Protein product: CASSISWTKDTQYF. Combining the CDR3 with reference TRBV19 and TRBJ2-3 gives the whole variable domain DGGITQSPKYLFRKEGQNVTLSCEQNLNHDAMYWYRQDPGQGLRLIYYSQIVNDFQKGDIAEGYSVSREKKESFPLTVTSAQKNPTAFYLCASSISWTKDTQYFGPGTRLTVL.

A single count supports this clone. The V call is TRBV29-1, the J call TRBJ2-7; 9 bases fit TRBD1. Germline assignment: CDR1 SQVTM and CDR2 ANQGSEA. The trim removed 5 bases at V and 8 bases at J, leaving 10 bases unmatched. This CDR3 comprises 13 residues. The CDR3 nucleotides are TGCAGCGTTAACAGGGGGCGGGAAGGAAAGCAGTACTTC. Residues: CSVNRGREGKQYF.

The V and J genes are TRBV29-1 and TRBJ2-7, with 12 positions matching TRBD2. CDR3 size: 17 residues. Germline lookup yields CDR1 SQVTM and CDR2 ANQGSEA. The V segment lost 7 bases and the J segment 2 bases; nucleotides outside the gene matches: 15. This CDR3 reads CSARTGWTSGATYEQYF. DNA of the CDR3: TGCAGCGCCCGGACAGGTTGGACTAGCGGGGCGACCTACGAGCAGTACTTC.

J is TRBJ2-5 and V is TRBV6-5; D is perhaps TRBD1 (5 bases). In germline, CDR1 is MNHEY, CDR2 SVGAGI. V was shortened by 8 bases and J by 3 bases, with 13 bases between the two germline ends. The CDR3 is made up of 13 amino acids. DNA for the CDR3: TGTGCCAGCCACCTTGGGGCAGAAGAGACCCAGTACTTC. Its protein product is CASHLGAEETQYF.

The rearrangement links TRBV15 to TRBJ1-4, with D possibly TRBD1 on 5 matching bases. The CDR3 totals 15 residues. The V gene's germline CDR1 is LNHNV and CDR2 YYDKDF (reference sequence). The germline V and J ends were trimmed by 8 bases and 8 bases, with 21 bases remaining between them. The CDR3 DNA reads as TGTGCCACCGCCGAACCGGGACCGCGGGAGGAAAAACTGTTTTTT. It specifies CATAEPGPREEKLFF.

This clone has a single count. The V call is TRBV5-4, the J call TRBJ2-2, with D possibly being TRBD1 (5 bases). The V gene lost 0 bases and the J gene lost 4 bases, with 7 bases spanning the gap. The V gene's germline CDR1 is SGHNT and CDR2 YYREEE (reference sequence). The CDR3 is made up of 14 amino acids. The CDR3 loop reads CASSLARATGELFF. CDR3 bases: TGTGCCAGCAGCTTGGCCAGGGCCACCGGGGAGCTGTTTTTT.

This rearrangement joins TRBV10-1 to TRBJ1-1; tentative D call: TRBD1 (5 bases). Deletions cut 3 bases from V and 11 bases from J, with 16 bases between. The CDR3 runs to 13 residues. Germline assignment: CDR1 WNHNN and CDR2 SYGVQD (reference sequence). CDR3 sequence reads: CASSETTGDRAFF. The CDR3 bases are TGCGCCAGCAGTGAAACAACAGGAGATAGGGCTTTCTTT.

J is TRBJ2-7 and V is TRBV23-1; 7 nucleotides agree with TRBD1. TRBV23-1 is annotated as an ORF whose role is uncertain. The CDR3 consists of 15 residues. Losses at the gene ends were 8 bases for V and 0 bases for J; bases not matched to a gene: 10. The CDR3 is CASRQTGRSSYEQYV. CDR3 DNA: TGCGCCAGCCGCCAGACAGGGCGAAGCTCCTACGAGCAGTACGTC.

This chain connects TRBV5-5 to TRBJ1-4; D not resolved. Trimming stripped 2 bases from V and 2 bases from J, with 13 bases between. The length of the CDR3 is 16 residues. Germline CDR1 is SGHKS and CDR2 is YYEKEE (reference sequence). In DNA, the CDR3 is TGTGCCAGCAGCTTTGAGTTAGCGGAGACTAATGAAAAACTGTTTTTT. It encodes CASSFELAETNEKLFF.

The CDR3 loop is CASSESLGAGGYTF. Here the CDR3 DNA reads TGTGCCAGCAGTGAATCGTTGGGGGCAGGTGGCTACACCTTC. The chain is built from TRBV25-1 and TRBJ1-2; D is perhaps TRBD1 (6 bases). V was clipped by 1 base and J by 7 bases, with 13 bases between them. This CDR3 is built from 14 residues. The germline gives CDR1 MGHDK, CDR2 SYGVNS.

The chain recombines TRBV9 with TRBJ1-6; 7 bases are shared with TRBD1. The CDR3 has 14 amino acids. V shed 4 bases and J 6 bases; nucleotides not matched to a gene: 4. Germline CDR1 is SGDLS and CDR2 is YYNGEE. The CDR3 protein is CASSSHRGNSPLHF. The CDR3 coding sequence is TGTGCCAGCAGCTCTCACAGGGGTAATTCACCCCTCCACTTT.

The chain joins TRBV4-1 to TRBJ1-1; 9 nucleotides agree with TRBD1. The CDR3 spans 17 residues. Trimming removed 1 base from V and 6 bases from J; junction bases left unmatched: 12. CDR1 and CDR2 (germline): MGHRA, YSYEKL. CDR3 protein: CASSQAGQGTLKSEAFF. In DNA, the CDR3 is TGCGCCAGCAGCCAAGCCGGACAGGGGACTCTTAAATCTGAAGCTTTCTTT.